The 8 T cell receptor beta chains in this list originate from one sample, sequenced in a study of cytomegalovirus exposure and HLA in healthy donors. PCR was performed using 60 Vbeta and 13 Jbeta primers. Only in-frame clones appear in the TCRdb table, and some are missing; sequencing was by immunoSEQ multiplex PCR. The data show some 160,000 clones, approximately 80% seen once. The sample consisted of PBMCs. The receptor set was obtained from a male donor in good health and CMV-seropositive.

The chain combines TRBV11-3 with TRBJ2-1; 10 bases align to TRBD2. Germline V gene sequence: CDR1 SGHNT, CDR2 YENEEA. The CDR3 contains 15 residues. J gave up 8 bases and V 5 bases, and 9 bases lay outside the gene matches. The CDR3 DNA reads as TGTGCCAGCAGCCCGACAGCGGGAGGGCCATATGAGCAGTTCTTC. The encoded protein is CASSPTAGGPYEQFF.

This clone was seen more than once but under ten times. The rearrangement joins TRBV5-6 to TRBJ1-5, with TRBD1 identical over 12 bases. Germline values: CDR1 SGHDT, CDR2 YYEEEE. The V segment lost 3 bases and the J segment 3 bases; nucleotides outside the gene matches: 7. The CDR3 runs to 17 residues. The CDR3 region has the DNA TGTGCCAGCAGCTACTGGGCGGGACAGGGGGCCAATCAGCCCCAGCATTTT. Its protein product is CASSYWAGQGANQPQHF.

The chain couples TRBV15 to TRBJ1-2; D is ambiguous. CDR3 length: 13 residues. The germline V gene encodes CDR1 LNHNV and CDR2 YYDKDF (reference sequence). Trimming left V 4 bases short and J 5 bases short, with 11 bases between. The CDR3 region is CATSISPVYGYTF. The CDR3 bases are TGTGCCACCAGCATTTCACCAGTATATGGCTACACCTTC.

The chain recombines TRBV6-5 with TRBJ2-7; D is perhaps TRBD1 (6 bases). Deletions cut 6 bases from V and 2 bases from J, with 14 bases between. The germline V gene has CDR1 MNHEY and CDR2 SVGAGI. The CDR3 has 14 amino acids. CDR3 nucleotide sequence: TGTGCCAGCAGCCTGGACAGTCTGGCCTACGAGCAGTACTTC. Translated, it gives CASSLDSLAYEQYF.

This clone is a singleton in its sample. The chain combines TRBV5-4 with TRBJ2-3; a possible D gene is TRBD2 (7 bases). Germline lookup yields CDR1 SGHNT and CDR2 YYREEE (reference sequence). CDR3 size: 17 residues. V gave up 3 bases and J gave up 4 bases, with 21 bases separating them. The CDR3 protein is CASSSGPGVGGADTQYF. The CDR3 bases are TGTGCCAGCAGCTCGGGGCCAGGGGTGGGGGGGGCAGATACGCAGTATTTT.

For the CDR3, the DNA is TGTGCCTGGAGTACCGGACAGGGTGTTGAAGCTTTCTTT. It translates to CAWSTGQGVEAFF. V usage is TRBV30 and J usage is TRBJ1-1, with 8 bases that match TRBD1. The V gene's germline CDR1 is GTSNPN and CDR2 SVGIG (reference sequence). This CDR3 has 13 amino acids. The J segment lost 7 bases and the V segment lost 2 bases, leaving 6 bases of the junction unmatched.

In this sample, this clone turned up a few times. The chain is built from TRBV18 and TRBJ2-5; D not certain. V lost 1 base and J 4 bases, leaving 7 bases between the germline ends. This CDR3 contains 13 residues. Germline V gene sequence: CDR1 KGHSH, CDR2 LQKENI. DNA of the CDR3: TGTGCCAGCTCACCACTAGCAGCAGAGACCCAGTACTTC. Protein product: CASSPLAAETQYF.

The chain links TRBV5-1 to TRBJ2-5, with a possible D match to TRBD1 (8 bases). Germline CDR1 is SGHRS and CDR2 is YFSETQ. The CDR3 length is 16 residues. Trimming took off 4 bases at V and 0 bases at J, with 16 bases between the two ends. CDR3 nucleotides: TGCGCCAGCAGCCCAGGGGGCGGGGGATACCAAGAGACCCAGTACTTC. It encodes CASSPGGGGYQETQYF. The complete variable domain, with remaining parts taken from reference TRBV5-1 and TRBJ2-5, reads KAGVTQTPRYLIKTRGQQVTLSCSPISGHRSVSWYQQTPGQGLQFLFEYFSETQRNKGNFPGRFSGRQFSNSRSEMNVSTLELGDSALYLCASSPGGGGYQETQYFGPGTRLLVL.